These T cell receptor beta chains were read from a single sample in a study of control samples from healthy donors and cancer patients. Sequencing used immunoSEQ multiplex PCR; TCRdb keeps in-frame clones, though not all of them. The sample lists roughly 80,000 clones; approximately 89% were seen once. The sample consisted of blood. These receptors were obtained from a man aged 50-59 years in good health. The CDR3 runs from the conserved cysteine through the conserved F or W. The order of the fields is V gene, J gene, D gene, CDR3 protein, CDR3 DNA. The D gene is left open where the match is weak.

TRBV21-1,TRBJ2-4,NA,CASSKARQGLAKNIQYF,TGTGCCAGCAGCAAAGCACGACAGGGCCTAGCCAAAAACATTCAGTACTTC
TRBV27,TRBJ2-1,TRBD2,CASSSGAGGRDNEQFF,TGTGCCAGCAGTTCAGGGGCGGGGGGCCGGGACAATGAGCAGTTCTTC
TRBV10-2,TRBJ2-3,TRBD2,CASSDASGGANTQYF,TGCGCCAGCAGTGATGCCAGCGGGGGGGCGAATACGCAGTATTTT
TRBV4-1,TRBJ2-3,NA,CASSQVVSGAWDTQYF,TGCGCCAGCAGCCAAGTTGTATCGGGGGCCTGGGATACGCAGTATTTT
TRBV5-4,TRBJ1-4,NA,CASSFKGGGEKLFF,TGTGCCAGCAGCTTCAAGGGGGGCGGTGAAAAACTGTTTTTT
TRBV14,TRBJ1-1,NA,CASSHSGVEAFF,TGTGCCAGCAGCCATTCGGGGGTTGAAGCTTTCTTT
TRBV7-8,TRBJ1-5,TRBD1,CASSQAGGNQPQHF,TGTGCCAGCAGCCAGGCAGGGGGCAACCAGCCCCAGCATTTT
TRBV27,TRBJ1-5,NA,CASSLTTGGNQPQHF,TGTGCCAGCAGTTTAACGACGGGGGGTAATCAGCCCCAGCATTTT
TRBV6-1,TRBJ1-2,TRBD1,CASSGRIQGAVDGYTF,TGTGCCAGCAGTGGAAGGATACAGGGGGCTGTCGATGGCTACACCTTC
TRBV10-2,TRBJ2-3,NA,CASSEDRGGVTDTQYF,TGCGCCAGCAGTGAGGATCGCGGGGGCGTCACAGATACGCAGTATTTT
TRBV18,TRBJ1-1,NA,CASSPYREGTEAFF,TGTGCCAGCTCACCGTACAGGGAGGGCACTGAAGCTTTCTTT